The source of this TCR beta chain is a study of blood T cell repertoires in COVID-19. In the study overall: Acute and convalescent COVID-19 specimens originated in the United States, Italy and Spain. T cells, B-cell-depleted T cells, or PBMCs supplied cDNA or gDNA.

How the authors handled the data: Reference gene primer amplification in the assay estimated nucleated cell counts. Repertoires were generated with immunoSEQ multiplex PCR, while TCRdb's copy carries only in-frame clones and drops some. That table is the source of V, J and clone size, and D and trimming were worked out from the DNA. Found here are around 200,000 clones, roughly 87% of them singletons; the top ten hold 10%. Participant reports of clinical history set cohort assignment. The specimen sequenced was PBMCs or T cells enriched from blood (not recorded which). This TCR came from a man aged 18 to 29 with acute COVID-19.

The CDR3 spells CASSSSTGEETQYF. CDR3 DNA: TGTGCCAGCAGTTCGTCGACAGGAGAAGAGACCCAGTACTTC. This rearrangement joins TRBV7-9 to TRBJ2-5; possibly TRBD1 for D (6 bases). The CDR3 runs 14 residues. The V and J ends lost 6 bases and 3 bases respectively, with 14 bases between them. Germline CDR1 is SEHNR and CDR2 is FQNEAQ (reference sequence). The full variable domain, in which reference TRBV7-9 and TRBJ2-5 provide the parts outside the CDR3, is DTGVSQNPRHKITKRGQNVTFRCDPISEHNRLYWYRQTLGQGPEFLTYFQNEAQLEKSRLLSDRFSAERPKGSFSTLEIQRTEQGDSAMYLCASSSSTGEETQYFGPGTRLLVL.